This T cell receptor beta chain was recorded in a study of blood T cell repertoires in COVID-19. Turning to the study itself: PBMCs, B-cell-depleted T cells, or T cells provided the cDNA or gDNA that made up the material.

Participant ages covered roughly 18 to 89 years across 24 US areas. Recovered status in Cohort 3 required two negative PCRs, clearance, or symptom resolution. The germline V and J ends were trimmed by 3 bases and 6 bases, with 14 bases remaining between them. CDR3 size: 14 residues. Germline V CDR1 and CDR2: MDHEN, SYDVKM. Authors' analysis steps: Estimation of nucleated cell counts was performed using reference gene primer amplification. This table comes from immunoSEQ multiplex PCR, and its TCRdb copy is limited to in-frame clones, with some not included. V, J and clone size reflect that table, while D and trimming were determined from the DNA. Here the sample spans over 250,000 clones, more than 85% being singletons.

Sequences were obtained from PBMCs or T cells enriched from blood (not recorded which). This receptor was identified in a man aged 40-50 years who had recovered from COVID-19. V gene TRBV28 combines with J gene TRBJ1-1; D is unclear. As DNA, the CDR3 is TGTGCCAGCAGTTTTAGGCCGGGGAAGGCTGAAGCTTTCTTT. Translation gives CASSFRPGKAEAFF.